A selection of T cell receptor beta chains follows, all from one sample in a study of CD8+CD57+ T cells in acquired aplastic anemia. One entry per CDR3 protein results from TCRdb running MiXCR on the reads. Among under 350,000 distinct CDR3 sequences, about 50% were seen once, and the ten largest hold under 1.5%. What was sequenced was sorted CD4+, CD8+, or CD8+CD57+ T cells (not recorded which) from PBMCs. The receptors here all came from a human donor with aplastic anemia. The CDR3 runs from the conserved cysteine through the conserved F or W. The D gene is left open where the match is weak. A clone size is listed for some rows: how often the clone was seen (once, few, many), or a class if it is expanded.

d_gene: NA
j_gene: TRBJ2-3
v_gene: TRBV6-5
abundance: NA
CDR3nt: TGTGCCAGCAGTCCTACCGGGACAGATACGCAGTATTTT
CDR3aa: CASSPTGTDTQYF

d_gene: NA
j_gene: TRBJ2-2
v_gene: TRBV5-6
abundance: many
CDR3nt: TGTGCCAGCAGCTTGGCCCCATGGCAGGGTGACACCGGGGAGCTGTTTTTT
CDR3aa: CASSLAPWQGDTGELFF

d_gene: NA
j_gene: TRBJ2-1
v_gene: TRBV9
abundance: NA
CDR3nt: TGTGCCAGCAGCGTAGACCCGGAAGGTTACAATGAGCAGTTCTTC
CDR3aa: CASSVDPEGYNEQFF

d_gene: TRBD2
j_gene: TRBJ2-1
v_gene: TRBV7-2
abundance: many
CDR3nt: TGTGCCAGCAGCTTATACTCGCTAGCTAGCGGGAGGGGGAGTGAGCAGTTCTTC
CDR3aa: CASSLYSLASGRGSEQFF

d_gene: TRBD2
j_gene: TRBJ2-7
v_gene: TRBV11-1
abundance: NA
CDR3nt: TGTGCCAGCAGCTTACTAACCGGGACTAGCGGTGTCTCCTACGAGCAGTACTTC
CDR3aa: CASSLLTGTSGVSYEQYF

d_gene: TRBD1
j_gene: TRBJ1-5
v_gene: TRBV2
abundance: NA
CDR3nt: TGTGCCAGCAGTGAGGGACAGGGGAATCAGCCCCAGCATTTT
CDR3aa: CASSEGQGNQPQHF

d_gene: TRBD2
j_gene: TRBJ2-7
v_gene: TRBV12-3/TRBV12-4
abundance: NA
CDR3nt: TGTGCCAGCAGTTTGGGGAGGGGTCGAAACGAGCAGTACTTC
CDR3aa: CASSLGRGRNEQYF

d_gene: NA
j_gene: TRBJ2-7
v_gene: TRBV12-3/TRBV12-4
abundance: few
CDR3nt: TGTGCCAGCAGTTTGGCCCCCGGCGAGCAGTACTTC
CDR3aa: CASSLAPGEQYF

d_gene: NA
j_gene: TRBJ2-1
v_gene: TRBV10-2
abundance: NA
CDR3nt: TGCGCCAGCAGTGAGATGGGCGCGGCAAATGGGCACAATGAGCGGTTCTTC
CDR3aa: CASSEMGAANGHNERFF

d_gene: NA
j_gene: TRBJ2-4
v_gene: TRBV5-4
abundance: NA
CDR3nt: TGTGCCAGCAGCTTCCGAGCGGACTTAGCCAAAAACATTCAGTACTTC
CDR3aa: CASSFRADLAKNIQYF

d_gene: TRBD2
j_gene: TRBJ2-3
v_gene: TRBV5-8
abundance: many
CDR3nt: TGTGCCAGCAGCATCAGACTAGCGGGAATAGAAGATACGCAGTATTTT
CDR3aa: CASSIRLAGIEDTQYF

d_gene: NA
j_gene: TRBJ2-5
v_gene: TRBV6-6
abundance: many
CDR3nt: TGTGCCAGCAAATGGTCCATTCAAGAGACCCAGTACTTC
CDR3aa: CASKWSIQETQYF

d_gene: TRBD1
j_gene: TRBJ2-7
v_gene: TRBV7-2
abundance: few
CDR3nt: TGTGCCAGCAGCCCCCGGACAGGGCAAACCTACGAGCAGTACTTC
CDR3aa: CASSPRTGQTYEQYF

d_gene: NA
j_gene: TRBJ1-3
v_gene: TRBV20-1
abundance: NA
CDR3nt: TGCAGTGCTAGAGATAGGGGGTCCTCTGGAAACACCATATATTTT
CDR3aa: CSARDRGSSGNTIYF

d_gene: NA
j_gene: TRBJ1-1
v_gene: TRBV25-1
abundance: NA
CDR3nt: TGTGCCAGCAGTGCCCGACGGGGGAGTAACACTGAAGCTTTCTTT
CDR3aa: CASSARRGSNTEAFF